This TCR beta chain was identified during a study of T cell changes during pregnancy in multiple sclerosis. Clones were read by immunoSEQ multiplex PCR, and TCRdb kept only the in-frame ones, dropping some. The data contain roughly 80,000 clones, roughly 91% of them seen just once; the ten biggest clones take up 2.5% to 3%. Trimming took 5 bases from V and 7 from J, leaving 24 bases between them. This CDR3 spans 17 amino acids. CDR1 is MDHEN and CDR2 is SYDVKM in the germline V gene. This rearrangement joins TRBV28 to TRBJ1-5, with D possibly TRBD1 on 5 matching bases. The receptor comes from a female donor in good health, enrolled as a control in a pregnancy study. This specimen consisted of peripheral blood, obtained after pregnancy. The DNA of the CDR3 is TGTGCCAGCAGTCCCCCTCTAGGGGAAATGGACAAACAGCCCCAGCATTTT. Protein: CASSPPLGEMDKQPQHF.